The clone carrying this T cell receptor beta chain has only a few counts. This entry comes from a study of early T cells in non-severe SARS-CoV-2 infection. A single record per CDR3 protein comes from TCRdb applying MiXCR to the 5' RACE reads. The repertoire holds about 71,000 distinct CDR3 sequences, 12% seen once, with roughly 2.6% in the top ten. This CDR3 is 14 amino acids long. The specimen comprised whole blood, sampled at baseline. This TCR derives from an adult who was a healthcare worker with PCR-confirmed SARS-CoV-2 infection or an uninfected control (not recorded which). The chain recombines TRBV12-2 with TRBJ1-2; TRBD1 was called by the table and not checked on the DNA. TRBV12-2 counts as a pseudogene. DNA for the CDR3: TGTGCAAGTCGCCAGGACAGCTCGGCCTATGGCTACACCTTC. Residues: CASRQDSSAYGYTF.